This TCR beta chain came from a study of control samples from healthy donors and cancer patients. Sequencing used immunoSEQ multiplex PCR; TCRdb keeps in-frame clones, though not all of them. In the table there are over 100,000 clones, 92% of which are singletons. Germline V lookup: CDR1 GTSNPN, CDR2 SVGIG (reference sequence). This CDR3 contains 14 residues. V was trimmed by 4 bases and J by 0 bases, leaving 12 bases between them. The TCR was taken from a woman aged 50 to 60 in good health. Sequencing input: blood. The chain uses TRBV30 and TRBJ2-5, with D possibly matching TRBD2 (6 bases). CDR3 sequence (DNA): TGTGCCTGGACAGCGGTAGCGGACCAAGAGACCCAGTACTTC. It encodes CAWTAVADQETQYF.